The T cell receptor (beta chain) described here comes from a study of identical twins. Broader study findings: Shared out-of-frame alpha sequences (those common to twins) showed excess low generation probability. Conclusions came from cross-sectional statistical analysis, not from following the same donors. Model-predicted out-of-frame TCR alpha sharing fell below observed values in monozygotic twins.

There are 13 residues in the CDR3. The germline gives CDR1 SGHVS, CDR2 FNYEAQ. The ends were cut back, 4 bases at V and 0 bases at J, with 4 bases in the middle. Each CDR3 protein gets one entry after TCRdb re-called the 5' RACE reads with MiXCR. The sample lists 700,000 to 950,000 distinct CDR3 sequences; about 12% were seen once. This clonotype was counted between two and nine times. Its antigen is unidentified. This sample was also put to use in a study of yellow fever vaccine responses in identical twins.

The sequence was obtained from a woman under 30 in good health. The rearrangement joins TRBV7-6 to TRBJ1-3; no definite D call. Sequencing was carried out using PBMCs. The CDR3 loop reads CASSYVSGNTIYF. Written as DNA, the CDR3 is TGTGCCAGCAGCTACGTCTCTGGAAACACCATATATTTT.